This T cell receptor beta chain was obtained from a study of chemoradiotherapy in HPV16-positive cancers. The data were produced by immunoSEQ multiplex PCR, yet TCRdb's version contains in-frame clones alone and is incomplete. This repertoire shows 9,500 or so clones, under 80% found once; its top ten account for about 8.1%. Germline loops: CDR1 MNHEY, CDR2 SMNVEV (reference sequence). The CDR3 has 14 residues. V gave up 3 bases and J gave up 3 bases, with 12 bases separating them. The chain carries TRBV27 and TRBJ2-7; D gene unclear. The sequence was obtained from a human donor with HPV-associated anogenital cancer. This material was acquired from a patient who underwent chemoradiotherapy. In DNA, the CDR3 is TGTGCCAGCAGTTTGAGAGGAGACTTCTACGAGCAGTACTTC. Translated: CASSLRGDFYEQYF.